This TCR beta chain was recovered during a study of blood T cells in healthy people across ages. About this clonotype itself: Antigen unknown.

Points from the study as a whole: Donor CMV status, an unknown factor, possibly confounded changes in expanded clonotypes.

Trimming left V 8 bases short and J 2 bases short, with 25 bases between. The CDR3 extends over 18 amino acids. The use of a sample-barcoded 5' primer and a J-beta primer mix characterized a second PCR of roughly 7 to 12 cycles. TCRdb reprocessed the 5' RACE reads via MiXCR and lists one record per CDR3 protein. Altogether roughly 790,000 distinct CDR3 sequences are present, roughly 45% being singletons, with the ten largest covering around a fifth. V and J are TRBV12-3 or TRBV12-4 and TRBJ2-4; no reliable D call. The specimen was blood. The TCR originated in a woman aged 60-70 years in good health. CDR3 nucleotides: TGTGCCAGCCGTCTGTCCCCAAAAGGGCTAGGGCCCAAAAACATTCAGTACTTC. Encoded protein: CASRLSPKGLGPKNIQYF.